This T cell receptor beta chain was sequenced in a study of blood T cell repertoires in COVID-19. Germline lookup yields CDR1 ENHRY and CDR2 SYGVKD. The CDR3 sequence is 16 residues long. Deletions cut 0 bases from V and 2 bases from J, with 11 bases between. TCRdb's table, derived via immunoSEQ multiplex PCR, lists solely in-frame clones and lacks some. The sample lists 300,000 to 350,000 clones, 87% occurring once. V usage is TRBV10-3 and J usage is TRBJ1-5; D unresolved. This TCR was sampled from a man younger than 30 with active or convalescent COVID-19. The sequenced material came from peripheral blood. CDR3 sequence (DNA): TGTGCCATCAGTGAGTCTTGGCAGCGGGGCAATCAGCCCCAGCATTTT. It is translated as CAISESWQRGNQPQHF.